The clone carrying this T cell receptor beta chain came up once. Its antigen is unidentified. The data belong to a study of beta chain features in type 1 diabetes. The purity of all sorted populations exceeded 95%. Every isolated RNA sample was fully reverse transcribed, so sequencing captured expressed TCRB transcripts. Mean read depth for naive, central memory and regulatory T cell samples was 3 million to 4.5 million reads. Here immunoSEQ multiplex PCR was the method, and the copy in TCRdb shows in-frame clones only, minus some. The data contain 550,000 to 850,000 clones, about an eighth of them seen just once; the ten biggest clones take up 0.022%. The CDR3 loop spans 10 amino acids. General study results and limits: In all four CD4+ subsets, TCRB CDR3 length was significantly, moderately reduced in type 1 diabetes. Sampled from patients, naive, central memory and Treg TCRB repertoires appeared more similar than those sampled from healthy donors. Among type 1 diabetes patients, VDJ junctions had fewer insertions and more deletions.

What was sequenced was naive CD4+ T cells from blood. The source is a man younger than 35 with type 1 diabetes. The chain employs TRBV23-1 and TRBJ2-5; D unresolved. TRBJ2-7 matches the DNA end more closely, so the J call is doubtful. TRBV23-1 is placed among ORFs of uncertain function. The CDR3 is CASTPYEQYF. The CDR3 bases are TGCGCCAGCACTCCCTACGAGCAGTACTTC.